The 30 T cell receptor beta chains below were found in one sample sequenced in a study of T cells in Graves' hyperthyroidism and ophthalmopathy. RNA transcripts were the template for amplifying TCR beta CDR3 regions. The HTBI primer set drove a first-round RT-PCR of the TCR CDR3. MiXCR, run by TCRdb on the multiplex PCR reads, gives a single entry per CDR3 protein. The sample contains about 720,000 distinct CDR3 sequences, about a sixth of which appear only once. The sequencing sample was made of blood. Every receptor here comes from a man in his late teens or twenties with Graves' hyperthyroidism.

This clonotype was observed a handful of times. The rearrangement links TRBV11-2 to TRBJ1-4, with D hard to call. Germline assignment: CDR1 SGHAT and CDR2 FQNNGV. The length of the CDR3 is 14 residues. With 3 bases removed from V and 4 bases from J, the gap between germline ends came to 9 bases. The DNA for the CDR3 is TGTGCCAGCAGCTTCGAACGGAATAATGAAAAACTGTTTTTT. Translating it yields CASSFERNNEKLFF.

In this sample, this clonotype turned up many times. The genes are TRBV28 and TRBJ1-5, with D perhaps matching TRBD1 (6 bases). There are 15 residues in the CDR3. Germline V gene lookup returns CDR1 MDHEN and CDR2 SYDVKM. V gave up 8 bases and J gave up 5 bases, with 19 bases separating them. The CDR3 nucleotides read TGTGCCAGCGGTGGGGGGCAGGGAAATCATCAGCCCCAGCATTTT. This gives the protein CASGGGQGNHQPQHF.

Only a few counts were recorded for this clonotype. The chain joins TRBV29-1 to TRBJ2-6; D perhaps matches TRBD1 (6 bases). The CDR3 runs 16 residues. Trimming cost V 5 bases and J 2 bases, with 16 bases left between them. The germline V gene encodes CDR1 SQVTM and CDR2 ANQGSEA. The CDR3 loop reads CSVSSGVLTGANVLTF. CDR3 nucleotide sequence: TGCAGCGTTTCCTCAGGGGTCCTAACTGGGGCCAACGTCCTGACTTTC.

The chain couples TRBV27 to TRBJ2-7; TRBD2 matches at 10 bases. The ends lost 8 bases at V and 1 base at J; junction bases unmatched: 11. The germline gives CDR1 MNHEY, CDR2 SMNVEV (reference sequence). The CDR3 spans 16 residues. The CDR3 nucleotides read TGTGCCAGCCGAGGGACTAGCGAAAAACCTTCCTACGAGCAGTACTTC. It codes for CASRGTSEKPSYEQYF.

Details on this clonotype: One end of the junction does not line up with germline, which may come from a read error. The J gene is TRBJ2-3, the V gene TRBV10-3, with TRBD2 matching over 7 bases. CDR1 and CDR2 (germline): ENHRY, SYGVKD. The CDR3 is 17 amino acids. The CDR3 bases are TGTGCCAGCAGTGAAGGGGTTTACGGGGGGAGCACAGATACGCAGTATTTT. Its protein is CASSEGVYGGSTDTQYF.

Comment on this clonotype: One junction end does not reproduce the germline sequence, and a read error may be involved. The CDR3 spells CASSQVRGGSPPHF. CDR3 nucleotides: TGTGCCAGCAGCCAAGTCAGGGGAGGTTCACCCCCCCACTTT. The chain carries TRBV3-1 and TRBJ1-6, with D perhaps matching TRBD1 (6 bases). Germline values: CDR1 LGHDT, CDR2 YNNKEL (reference sequence). CDR3 length: 14 residues.

The sample holds many counts of this clonotype. J is TRBJ2-3 and V is TRBV7-9, with 9 bases matching TRBD1. Trimming removed 3 bases from V and 3 bases from J; junction bases left unmatched: 1. Per the germline V gene, CDR1 is SEHNR and CDR2 is FQNEAQ (reference sequence). The CDR3 covers 14 residues. The CDR3 DNA sequence: TGTGCCAGCAGCTTCGGGACAGGGACAGATACGCAGTATTTT. It codes for CASSFGTGTDTQYF.

The rearrangement uses TRBV4-2 and TRBJ1-5; 7 bases map to TRBD1. Per the germline V gene, CDR1 is LGHNA and CDR2 is YNFKEQ. With 5 bases clipped from V and 7 bases from J, the junction kept 5 bases outside the gene matches. The CDR3 extends over 13 amino acids. CDR3 nucleotide sequence: TGTGCCAGCAGCGGCCAGGGGGTACAGCCCCAGCATTTT. Protein sequence: CASSGQGVQPQHF.

The rearrangement joins TRBV11-3 to TRBJ2-1; either TRBD1 or TRBD2 may fit D (5 bases each). The CDR3 runs 11 residues. CDR1 SGHNT and CDR2 YENEEA come from the germline V gene. V lost 3 bases and J lost 11, with 8 bases in between. CDR3: CASSLGDKQFF. CDR3 DNA sequence: TGTGCCAGCAGCTTGGGGGATAAGCAGTTCTTC.

This clonotype has more than one count but fewer than ten. The genes are TRBV7-9 and TRBJ2-3; D might be TRBD2 (6 bases). Germline CDR1 SEHNR, CDR2 FQNEAQ (reference sequence). Trimming shortened V by 3 bases and J by 5 bases, and 18 bases separated the two germline ends. The CDR3 is made up of 16 amino acids. CDR3 bases: TGTGCCAGCAGCTTTAGCCCGGGACTCCGGGGAGATACGCAGTATTTT. The encoded protein is CASSFSPGLRGDTQYF.

This clonotype was seen ten or more times. The genes are TRBV20-1 and TRBJ2-2; D gene unclear. CDR3 length: 15 amino acids. The ends were cut back, 1 base at V and 6 bases at J, with 15 bases in the middle. Germline assignment: CDR1 DFQATT and CDR2 SNEGSKA (reference sequence). This CDR3 is CSARVTRDAAGELFF. Written as DNA, the CDR3 is TGCAGTGCTAGAGTAACCAGAGACGCGGCCGGGGAGCTGTTTTTT.

In DNA form, the CDR3 reads TGTGCCAGCAGCCAAGGGGCCCGGGCTAACGGAGGCGAGCAGTACTTC. Translation gives CASSQGARANGGEQYF. The chain recombines TRBV18 with TRBJ2-7; D possibly matches TRBD1 or TRBD2 (5 bases each). V lost 8 bases, J lost 6 bases, and 26 bases lay in between. The length of the CDR3 is 16 residues. Germline CDR1 is KGHSH and CDR2 is LQKENI.

This clonotype appeared a few times. This chain connects TRBV14 to TRBJ2-1; perhaps TRBD1 as D (5 bases). V was shortened by 3 bases and J by 7 bases, with 22 bases between the two germline ends. Germline lookup yields CDR1 SGHDN and CDR2 FVKESK. The length of the CDR3 is 17 residues. CDR3 residues: CASSHSSNRPHRNEQFF. Here the CDR3 DNA reads TGTGCCAGCAGCCACAGCTCGAACAGGCCACATCGGAATGAGCAGTTCTTC.

The chain is built from TRBV18 and TRBJ1-5; D is perhaps TRBD1 (5 bases). The V end was cut by 3 bases, the J end by 3 bases, with 12 bases between. The CDR3 contains 15 residues. Germline CDR1 and CDR2: KGHSH and LQKENI. DNA of the CDR3: TGTGCCAGCTCACCCGGGGACGGATACAATCAGCCCCAGCATTTT. This gives the protein CASSPGDGYNQPQHF.

This chain connects TRBV25-1 to TRBJ1-3; D not resolved. V was cut by 7 bases and J by 0 bases, with 16 bases left in between. There are 16 residues in the CDR3. Germline assignment: CDR1 MGHDK and CDR2 SYGVNS. The CDR3 coding sequence is TGTGCCAGCACCATCGGGGAAGTGAGCTCTGGAAACACCATATATTTT. Protein sequence: CASTIGEVSSGNTIYF.

This clonotype was recorded a few times. The rearrangement joins TRBV30 to TRBJ2-1; D is unresolved. Germline V gives CDR1 GTSNPN, CDR2 SVGIG (reference sequence). CDR3 length: 13 amino acids. Trimming cost V 0 bases and J 4 bases, with 7 bases left between them. For the CDR3, the DNA is TGTGCCTGGAGTGTACGAGATTACAATGAGCAGTTCTTC. Amino acids: CAWSVRDYNEQFF.

The sample holds many counts of this clonotype. V usage is TRBV24-1 and J usage is TRBJ2-1, with TRBD1 matching 12 bases. Per germline, CDR1 KGHDR and CDR2 SFDVKD. This CDR3 is 15 amino acids long. V lost 4 bases, J lost 8 bases, and 5 bases stayed unmatched. This CDR3 reads CATSDHGTGGDEQFF. Here the CDR3 DNA reads TGTGCCACCAGTGACCATGGGACAGGGGGCGATGAGCAGTTCTTC.

This clonotype was seen repeatedly, ten times or more. This chain uses TRBV2 with TRBJ2-3; TRBD2 might be the D (6 bases). Between the trimmed V and J ends, which lost 6 bases and 6 bases, there was a span of 10 bases. The CDR3 spans 12 residues. Per the germline V gene, CDR1 is SNHLY and CDR2 is FYNNEI. Here the CDR3 DNA reads TGTGCCAGCAGCGCCCGGGAGGATACGCAGTATTTT. This translates into CASSAREDTQYF.

Concerning this clonotype: The CDR3 carries no conserved terminal phenylalanine or tryptophan, so it likely arises from a read error. The chain is built from TRBV6-1 and TRBJ1-1; the D is unclear. The CDR3 has 13 amino acids. V lost 6 bases, J lost 0 bases, and 8 bases lay in between. Germline CDR1 is MNHNS and CDR2 is SASEGT. The CDR3 DNA reads as TGTGCCAGCAGAGGGCCCATGAACACTGAAGCTTTCCTT. Protein product: CASRGPMNTEAFL.

V is TRBV29-1 and J is TRBJ2-1; 9 nucleotides agree with TRBD2. This CDR3 spans 13 amino acids. V shed 7 bases and J 3 bases; nucleotides not matched to a gene: 4. The germline gives CDR1 SQVTM, CDR2 ANQGSEA. In nucleotides, the CDR3 is TGCAGCGCGCGGGAGGGGGTCTACAATGAGCAGTTCTTC. It specifies CSAREGVYNEQFF.

The V gene is TRBV4-1, the J gene TRBJ2-7; TRBD1 aligns across 9 bases. V lost 3 bases to trimming and J lost 3 bases; unmatched junction nucleotides: 6. The CDR3 loop spans 15 amino acids. CDR1 and CDR2 from the germline V gene are MGHRA and YSYEKL. The CDR3 region is CASSQGQGPLYEQYF. The CDR3, as DNA: TGCGCCAGCAGCCAGGGACAGGGACCACTCTACGAGCAGTACTTC.

The V gene is TRBV9, the J gene TRBJ2-6; the D gene is possibly TRBD1 (6 bases). CDR3 length equals 16 residues. CDR1 and CDR2 (germline): SGDLS, YYNGEE. V was pared by 3 bases and J by 0 bases, with 10 bases between. The CDR3 is CASSARTDSGANVLTF. The DNA of the CDR3 is TGTGCCAGCAGCGCACGGACAGACTCTGGGGCCAACGTCCTGACTTTC.

This clonotype was picked up a small number of times. The chain couples TRBV28 to TRBJ1-2; D is perhaps TRBD1 (5 bases). CDR1 MDHEN and CDR2 SYDVKM come from the germline V gene. This CDR3 has 14 amino acids. V lost 7 bases and J 5 bases, leaving 17 bases between the germline ends. The CDR3 sequence is CASMGPGRFYGYTF. CDR3 in DNA: TGTGCCAGCATGGGGCCAGGGCGATTTTATGGCTACACCTTC.

This clonotype came up many times. This chain uses TRBV28 with TRBJ2-7; 7 nucleotides match TRBD2. The CDR3 is 20 amino acids. V shed 1 base, J shed 2 bases, and the junction held 20 bases outside the gene matches. Germline V gene lookup returns CDR1 MDHEN and CDR2 SYDVKM. This CDR3 reads CASSLFDTQEITSDTYEQYF. The CDR3 DNA reads TGTGCCAGCAGTTTATTTGATACACAGGAGATCACTAGCGATACCTACGAGCAGTACTTC.

This clonotype has just a few counts. The gene calls are TRBV18 and TRBJ2-5; TRBD2 matches at 7 bases. Germline-derived CDR1 and CDR2 are KGHSH and LQKENI. This CDR3 spans 15 amino acids. V lost 4 bases to trimming and J lost 2 bases; unmatched junction nucleotides: 7. DNA for the CDR3: TGTGCCAGCTCACAGACGGGGGGACTGCAAGAGACCCAGTACTTC. It is translated as CASSQTGGLQETQYF.

This clonotype was seen a few times. The chain carries TRBV14 and TRBJ2-5; D is perhaps TRBD2 (6 bases). V lost 1 base to trimming and J lost 4 bases, with 13 bases between them. Germline loops: CDR1 SGHDN, CDR2 FVKESK. CDR3 length: 15 residues. CDR3 in DNA: TGTGCCAGCAGCCAAGGTGGAGGGATAGGAGAGACCCAGTACTTC. The encoded protein is CASSQGGGIGETQYF.

This clonotype was counted a few times. The rearrangement joins TRBV3-1 to TRBJ2-5; D is unclear. Trimming cost V 1 base and J 10 bases, with 7 bases left between them. CDR1 and CDR2 from the germline V gene are LGHDT and YNNKEL (reference sequence). The CDR3 length is 11 residues. CDR3 coding DNA: TGTGCCAGCAGCCAAGGGTGGGACCAGTACTTC. Translation gives CASSQGWDQYF.

In this sample, this clonotype turned up a few times. The chain has TRBV9 and TRBJ2-1; 7 positions agree with TRBD2. CDR1 is SGDLS and CDR2 is YYNGEE in the germline V gene. This CDR3 is built from 14 residues. The V gene end was trimmed by 6 bases and the J gene end by 5 bases; junction bases not matched to a gene: 8. The CDR3 region has the DNA TGTGCCAGCAATCCGGGGGGATTTAACAATGAGCAGTTCTTC. Amino acid sequence: CASNPGGFNNEQFF. The whole variable domain, filled in from reference TRBV9 and TRBJ2-1, reads DSGVTQTPKHLITATGQRVTLRCSPRSGDLSVYWYQQSLDQGLQFLIQYYNGEERAKGNILERFSAQQFPDLHSELNLSSLELGDSALYFCASNPGGFNNEQFFGPGTRLTVL.

The V gene is TRBV3-1, the J gene TRBJ2-4, with TRBD2 as a possible D gene (5 bases). From germline, CDR1 is LGHDT and CDR2 YNNKEL (reference sequence). The V and J ends lost 4 bases and 6 bases respectively, with 13 bases between them. The CDR3 is 14 amino acids. The CDR3, as DNA: TGTGCCAGCAGCCCCCATTCGGGGTTAAACATTCAGTACTTC. It encodes CASSPHSGLNIQYF.

The rearrangement links TRBV9 to TRBJ2-1, with 10 bases fitting TRBD2. Losses at the gene ends were 0 bases for V and 8 bases for J; bases not matched to a gene: 5. The germline gives CDR1 SGDLS, CDR2 YYNGEE. This CDR3 is built from 15 residues. DNA for the CDR3: TGTGCCAGCAGCGTAGTGGAGCGGGAGGGTTATGAGCAGTTCTTC. It encodes CASSVVEREGYEQFF.